This entry features one T cell receptor (beta chain) sequence. This record belongs to a study of blood T cell repertoires in COVID-19. Here immunoSEQ multiplex PCR was the method, and the copy in TCRdb shows in-frame clones only, minus some. This repertoire shows some 120,000 clones, roughly 88% found once; its top ten account for over 4.5%. Trimming cost V 5 bases and J 4 bases, with 10 bases left between them. Germline V CDR1 and CDR2: MGHRA, YSYEKL. The CDR3 consists of 13 residues. The gene calls are TRBV4-1 and TRBJ2-3; D is possibly TRBD2 (5 bases). The clonotype was recovered from a human donor in a cohort sampled during active COVID-19. Sequenced input: peripheral blood. This chain's CDR3 is CASSELVSDTQYF. CDR3 DNA: TGCGCCAGCAGCGAACTAGTTTCAGATACGCAGTATTTT.